This T cell receptor beta chain appears in the sequencing data of a study of identifying expanded T cells in peripheral blood. The study's findings and limits: About 1.2 clones differed between technical replicates, versus around 15 and 19 over time. Clone count variance between roughly 2-week samples rose with total template count.

With 5 bases clipped from V and 6 bases from J, the junction kept 5 bases outside the gene matches. The CDR3 consists of 13 residues. Germline V gives CDR1 SGHVS, CDR2 FQNEAQ. Some clones are missing from TCRdb's copy, which holds only in-frame ones; the method was immunoSEQ multiplex PCR. The table lists 75,000 to 95,000 clones, about 90% of them singletons. With respect to this clone: Its antigen is as yet unknown.

Sequenced material: blood. The clonotype was recovered from a person between 18 and 75 years old in good health. V is TRBV7-8 and J is TRBJ1-2, with TRBD1 matching 8 bases. The chain's CDR3 is CASSRGQGDGYTF. The CDR3 nucleotides read TGTGCCAGCAGCCGCGGACAGGGCGATGGCTACACCTTC.